Below, one T cell receptor beta chain is given with its context. What it recognizes is unknown. The data belong to a study of OX40 agonist ivuxolimab in advanced cancers. Across the study: Partial responses were seen in three patients, one with hepatocellular carcinoma and two with cutaneous melanoma. Study-level findings and limits: By week 6 at 0.1 to 3.0 mg/kg, blood CD4+ and CD8+ T cells had expanded clonally.

The CDR3 covers 15 residues. The trim removed 3 bases at V and 8 bases at J, leaving 9 bases unmatched. CDR1 is SGHDT, CDR2 YYEEEE, per germline. This table comes from immunoSEQ multiplex PCR, and its TCRdb copy is limited to in-frame clones, with some not included. The table lists roughly 20,000 clones, around 87% of them singletons. Sequenced here: CD4+ or CD8+ T cells sorted from blood, sampled in a trial of the OX40 agonist ivuxolimab. V and J are TRBV5-6 and TRBJ2-1; 9 bases are shared with TRBD1. The source is an adult with an advanced solid tumor such as melanoma, head and neck, liver or kidney cancer. The CDR3 loop reads CASSSPGQGDDEQFF. CDR3 nucleotides: TGTGCCAGCAGCTCACCGGGACAGGGTGATGATGAGCAGTTCTTC. The whole variable domain, filled in from reference TRBV5-6 and TRBJ2-1, reads DAGVTQSPTHLIKTRGQQVTLRCSPKSGHDTVSWYQQALGQGPQFIFQYYEEEERQRGNFPDRFSGHQFPNYSSELNVNALLLGDSALYLCASSSPGQGDDEQFFGPGTRLTVL.